This TCR beta chain originates from a study of blood T cells in healthy people across ages. CDR3 length equals 15 residues. Germline V CDR1 and CDR2: MNHEY, SMNVEV (reference sequence). V shed 1 base, J shed 6 bases, and the junction held 7 bases outside the gene matches. This clonotype has only a few counts. Together with a sample-barcoded 5' primer, a J-beta primer mix was included in a second PCR lasting roughly 6 to 12 cycles. Using its own MiXCR run on the 5' RACE reads, TCRdb lists one record per CDR3 protein. The sample shows 1.2 million to 1.5 million distinct CDR3 sequences, approximately 40% of them seen only once.

The receptor's source is a woman in her late teens or twenties in good health. The rearrangement joins TRBV27 to TRBJ1-2, with 8 bases identical to TRBD1. The sequenced material came from blood. The DNA of the CDR3 is TGTGCCAGCAGTTTATTCGGACAGGGTCGTAATGGCTACACCTTC. Amino acid sequence: CASSLFGQGRNGYTF.